The next 27 T cell receptor beta chains were all read from a single sample in a study of monozygotic twins with inflammatory bowel disease. TCRdb re-called the 5' RACE reads and shows each CDR3 protein once, DNA omitted. This table holds 300,000 to 400,000 distinct CDR3 sequences. The sequencing input was blood. The source is a human donor with ulcerative colitis or Crohn's disease, or a healthy co-twin of an affected twin (not recorded which).

This rearrangement joins TRBV18 to TRBJ2-5; TCRdb outputs TRBD1, but without DNA this stays unchecked. The CDR3 has 14 residues. The germline V gene encodes CDR1 KGHSH and CDR2 LQKENI. CDR3 in amino acids: CASSPYSGKETQYF.

The rearrangement joins TRBV6-5 to TRBJ1-6. CDR3 length: 16 amino acids. Germline V gene sequence: CDR1 MNHEY, CDR2 SVGAGI. The CDR3 sequence is CASSYSVFSYNSPLHF.

V gene TRBV12-3 or TRBV12-4 combines with J gene TRBJ1-2. The CDR3 covers 15 residues. This CDR3 reads CASSSRWGFNYGYTF.

The chain combines TRBV30 with TRBJ1-6; TCRdb's D call of TRBD1 is untestable without DNA. The germline gives CDR1 GTSNPN, CDR2 SVGIG (reference sequence). This CDR3 is built from 13 residues. The chain's CDR3 is CAWRGTANSPLHF.

The rearrangement uses TRBV24-1 and TRBJ2-2; TCRdb selects TRBD1, and the lack of DNA leaves this call unchecked. CDR3 length: 17 residues. CDR1 is KGHDR, CDR2 SFDVKD, per germline. The CDR3: CATSDPSDRGSTGELFF.

The chain recombines TRBV5-1 with TRBJ2-5. The CDR3 has 13 residues. Germline V CDR1 and CDR2: SGHRS, YFSETQ. The CDR3 here is CASSLFFGETQYF.

The gene calls are TRBV9 and TRBJ2-7; the D call of TRBD1 rests on TCRdb alone, since no DNA is present to check it. This CDR3 is 13 amino acids long. Germline assignment: CDR1 SGDLS and CDR2 YYNGEE. This CDR3 is CASSDRGGLQQYF.

The chain employs TRBV5-6 and TRBJ1-2; TCRdb returns TRBD1, unconfirmable since there is no DNA. Germline V CDR1 and CDR2: SGHDT, YYEEEE. The CDR3 is made up of 14 amino acids. CDR3: CASSLGELNYGNTF.

V usage is TRBV5-1 and J usage is TRBJ2-4; TCRdb calls TRBD1, which cannot be checked without DNA. Germline V gene sequence: CDR1 SGHRS, CDR2 YFSETQ. The CDR3 has 16 residues. CDR3 loop: CASSFLTGVAKNIQYF. Full variable domain (outside the CDR3, taken from reference TRBV5-1 and TRBJ2-4): KAGVTQTPRYLIKTRGQQVTLSCSPISGHRSVSWYQQTPGQGLQFLFEYFSETQRNKGNFPGRFSGRQFSNSRSEMNVSTLELGDSALYLCASSFLTGVAKNIQYFGAGTRLSVL.

The rearrangement joins TRBV27 to TRBJ2-7; the TCRdb call, TRBD1, lacks DNA for checking. CDR3 length: 13 residues. Germline V gene data show CDR1 as MNHEY and CDR2 as SMNVEV (reference sequence). The CDR3 protein is CASSPRVRGEQYF.

CDR3 sequence reads: CASSPTGGSRDNEQFF. The V and J genes are TRBV5-6 and TRBJ2-1; TCRdb calls TRBD1, which cannot be checked without DNA. This CDR3 has 16 amino acids. Germline CDR1 and CDR2: SGHDT and YYEEEE.

The chain recombines TRBV19 with TRBJ1-5; checking the TCRdb D call of TRBD1 is not possible without DNA. Germline lookup yields CDR1 LNHDA and CDR2 SQIVND (reference sequence). The CDR3 length is 13 residues. The CDR3 is CASSMQGVQPQHF.

CDR3 amino acids: CSVGSTDTQYF. The chain uses TRBV20-1 and TRBJ2-3. CDR3 size: 11 residues. Per the germline V gene, CDR1 is DFQATT and CDR2 is SNEGSKA (reference sequence).

The chain has TRBV7-2 and TRBJ2-7. The germline gives CDR1 SGHTA, CDR2 FQGNSA. The CDR3 runs to 14 residues. CDR3 protein: CASSKSSWEYEQYF.

The CDR3 sequence is CASSSGPNNEQFF. This rearrangement joins TRBV7-3 to TRBJ2-1; as DNA is missing, the TRBD2 call by TCRdb cannot be tested. The germline V gene has CDR1 SGHTA and CDR2 FQGTGA. This CDR3 is 13 amino acids long.

The J gene is TRBJ2-3, the V gene TRBV18. CDR3 length: 18 amino acids. Germline V lookup: CDR1 KGHSH, CDR2 LQKENI. The CDR3 sequence is CASSPLVVLSSRQDTQYF.

The rearrangement uses TRBV7-9 and TRBJ2-5; TCRdb names TRBD1, which stays unverified in the absence of DNA. The V gene's germline CDR1 is SEHNR and CDR2 FQNEAQ (reference sequence). This CDR3 comprises 14 residues. CDR3 in amino acids: CASSFRDRGETQYF.

The J gene is TRBJ1-1, the V gene TRBV19; TCRdb's D gene call, TRBD1, goes unchecked for lack of DNA. Per the germline V gene, CDR1 is LNHDA and CDR2 is SQIVND (reference sequence). This CDR3 spans 16 amino acids. CDR3 sequence reads: CASILGGGAVNTEAFF.

This chain uses TRBV27 with TRBJ2-3. This CDR3 spans 14 amino acids. CDR1 is MNHEY, CDR2 SMNVEV, per germline (reference sequence). CDR3 sequence reads: CASSSYQMSDTQYF.

This chain connects TRBV12-3 or TRBV12-4 to TRBJ1-2. The CDR3 is made up of 13 amino acids. Here the CDR3 reads CASSAEIGYGYTF.

The V call is TRBV4-2, the J call TRBJ2-7. There are 15 residues in the CDR3. The germline V gene encodes CDR1 LGHNA and CDR2 YNFKEQ. CDR3 sequence reads: CASSHQSISSYKQYF.

The chain uses TRBV3-1 and TRBJ2-1; absent DNA, TCRdb's TRBD1 call cannot be checked. The CDR3 is 17 residues long. Germline V gives CDR1 LGHDT, CDR2 YNNKEL (reference sequence). The CDR3 spells CASSPRGQTSSYNEQFF.

The chain carries TRBV6-2 or TRBV6-3 and TRBJ2-5; TCRdb calls TRBD1, which cannot be checked without DNA. Germline loops: CDR1 MNHEY, CDR2 SVGEGT. This CDR3 has 14 amino acids. The chain's CDR3 is CASSSGQFQETQYF.

The chain employs TRBV27 and TRBJ1-5. Germline values: CDR1 MNHEY, CDR2 SMNVEV (reference sequence). This CDR3 comprises 17 residues. CDR3 protein: CASSSLANSNSNQPQHF.

The chain has TRBV6-5 and TRBJ2-2; TCRdb reports TRBD2, a call that lacks DNA to check it against. This CDR3 comprises 12 residues. Germline V CDR1 and CDR2: MNHEY, SVGAGI. CDR3 loop: CASRDLPGELFF.

This CDR3 is CASSQGEGQALQSRSHNEQFF. The chain has TRBV14 and TRBJ2-1; TCRdb reports TRBD2, a call that lacks DNA to check it against. The CDR3 has 21 residues. Germline V gene sequence: CDR1 SGHDN, CDR2 FVKESK. The full variable domain, completed using reference TRBV14 and TRBJ2-1, is EAGVTQFPSHSVIEKGQTVTLRCDPISGHDNLYWYRRVMGKEIKFLLHFVKESKQDESGMPNNRFLAERTGGTYSTLKVQPAELEDSGVYFCASSQGEGQALQSRSHNEQFFGPGTRLTVL.

The V and J genes are TRBV20-1 and TRBJ2-1; TCRdb reports TRBD1, a call that lacks DNA to check it against. The CDR3 loop spans 17 amino acids. The germline V gene has CDR1 DFQATT and CDR2 SNEGSKA (reference sequence). CDR3: CSARERKRVPLYNEQFF.